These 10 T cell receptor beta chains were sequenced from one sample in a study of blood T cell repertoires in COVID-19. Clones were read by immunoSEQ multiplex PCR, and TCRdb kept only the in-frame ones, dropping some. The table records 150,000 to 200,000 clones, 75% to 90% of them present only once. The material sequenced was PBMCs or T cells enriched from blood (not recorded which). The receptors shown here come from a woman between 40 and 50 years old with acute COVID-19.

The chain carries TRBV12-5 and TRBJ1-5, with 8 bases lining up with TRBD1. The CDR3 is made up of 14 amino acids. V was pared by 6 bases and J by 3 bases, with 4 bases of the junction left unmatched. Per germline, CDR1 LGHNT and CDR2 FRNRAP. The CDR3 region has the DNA TGTGCTAGTGGACAGGGGGGAAACAATCAGCCCCAGCATTTT. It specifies CASGQGGNNQPQHF.

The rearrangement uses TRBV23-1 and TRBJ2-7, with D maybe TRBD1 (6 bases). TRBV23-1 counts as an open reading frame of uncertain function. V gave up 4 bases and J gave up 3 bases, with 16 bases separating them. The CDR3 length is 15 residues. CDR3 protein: CASSLTGRGSYEQYF. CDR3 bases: TGCGCCAGCAGTCTTACGGGCAGGGGTAGCTACGAGCAGTACTTC.

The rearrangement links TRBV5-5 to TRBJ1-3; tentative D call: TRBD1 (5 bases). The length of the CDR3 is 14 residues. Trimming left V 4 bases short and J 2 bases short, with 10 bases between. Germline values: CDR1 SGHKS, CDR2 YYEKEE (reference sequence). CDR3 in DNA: TGTGCCAGCAGCACCAGGGAAGCTGGAAACACCATATATTTT. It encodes CASSTREAGNTIYF.

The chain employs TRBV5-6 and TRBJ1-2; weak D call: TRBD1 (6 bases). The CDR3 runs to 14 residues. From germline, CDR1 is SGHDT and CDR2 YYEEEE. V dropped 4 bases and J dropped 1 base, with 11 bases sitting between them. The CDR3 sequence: CASSPQGINYGYTF. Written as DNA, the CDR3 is TGTGCCAGCAGCCCACAGGGTATTAACTATGGCTACACCTTC.

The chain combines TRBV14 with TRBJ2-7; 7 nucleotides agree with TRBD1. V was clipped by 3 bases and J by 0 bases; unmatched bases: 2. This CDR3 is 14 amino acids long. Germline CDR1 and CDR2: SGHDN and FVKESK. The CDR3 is CASSHYRGSYEQYF. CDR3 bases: TGTGCCAGCAGCCATTACAGGGGCTCCTACGAGCAGTACTTC.

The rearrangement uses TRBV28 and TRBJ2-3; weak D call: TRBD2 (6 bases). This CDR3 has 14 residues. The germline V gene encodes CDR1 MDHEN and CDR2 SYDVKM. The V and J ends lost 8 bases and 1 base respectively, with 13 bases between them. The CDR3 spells CASRAWGGTDTQYF. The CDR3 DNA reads TGTGCCAGCCGTGCCTGGGGGGGCACAGATACGCAGTATTTT.

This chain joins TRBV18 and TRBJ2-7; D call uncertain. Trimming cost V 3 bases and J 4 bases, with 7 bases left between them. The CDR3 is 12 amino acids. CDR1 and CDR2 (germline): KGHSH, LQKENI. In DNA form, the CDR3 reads TGTGCCAGCTCACCTACAGATTACGAGCAGTACTTC. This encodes CASSPTDYEQYF.

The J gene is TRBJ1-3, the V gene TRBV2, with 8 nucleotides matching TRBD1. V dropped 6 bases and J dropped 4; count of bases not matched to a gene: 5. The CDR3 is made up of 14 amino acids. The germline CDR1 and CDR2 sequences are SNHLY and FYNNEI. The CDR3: CASSATGGGNTIYF. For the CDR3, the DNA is TGTGCCAGCAGCGCAACAGGGGGAGGAAACACCATATATTTT.

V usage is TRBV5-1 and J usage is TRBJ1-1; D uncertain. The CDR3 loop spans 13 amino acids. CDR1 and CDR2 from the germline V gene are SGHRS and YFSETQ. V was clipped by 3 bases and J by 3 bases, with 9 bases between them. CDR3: CASSYTTDTEAFF. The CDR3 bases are TGCGCCAGCAGCTATACAACAGACACTGAAGCTTTCTTT.

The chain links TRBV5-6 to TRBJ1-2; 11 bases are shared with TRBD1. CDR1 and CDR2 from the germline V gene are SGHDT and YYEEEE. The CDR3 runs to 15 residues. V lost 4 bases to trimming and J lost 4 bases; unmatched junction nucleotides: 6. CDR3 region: CASSGDRGFVYGYTF. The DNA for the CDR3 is TGTGCCAGCAGCGGGGACAGGGGGTTCGTCTATGGCTACACCTTC.